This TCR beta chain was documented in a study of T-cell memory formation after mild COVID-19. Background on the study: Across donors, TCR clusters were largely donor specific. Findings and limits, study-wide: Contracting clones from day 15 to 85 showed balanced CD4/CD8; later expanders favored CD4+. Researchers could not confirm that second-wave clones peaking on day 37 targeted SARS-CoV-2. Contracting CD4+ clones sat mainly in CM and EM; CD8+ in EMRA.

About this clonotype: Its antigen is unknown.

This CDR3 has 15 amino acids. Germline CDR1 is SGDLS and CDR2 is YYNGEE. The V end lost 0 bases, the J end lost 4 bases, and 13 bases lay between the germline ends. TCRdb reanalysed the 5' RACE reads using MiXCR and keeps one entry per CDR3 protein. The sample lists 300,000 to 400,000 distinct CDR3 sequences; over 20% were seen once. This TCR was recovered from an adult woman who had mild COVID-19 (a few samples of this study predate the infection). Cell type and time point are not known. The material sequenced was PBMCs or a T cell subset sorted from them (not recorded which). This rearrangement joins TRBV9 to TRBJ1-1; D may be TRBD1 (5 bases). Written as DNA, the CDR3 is TGTGCCAGCAGCGTAGTCGGGGACCTTCTCACTGAAGCTTTCTTT. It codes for CASSVVGDLLTEAFF.